Shown below are 25 T cell receptor beta chains from a single sample sequenced in a study of blood T cell repertoires in COVID-19. Using immunoSEQ multiplex PCR, the repertoire was profiled, and TCRdb retains in-frame clones only, with some absent. This sample carries about 170,000 clones, about 83% of them seen once, and the ten largest clones take under 3.5%. Material: peripheral blood. Every receptor here comes from a woman aged 80 or over with COVID-19, enrolled during active disease.

Only one count was recorded for this clone. This sequence joins TRBV3-1 (or the pseudogene TRBV3-2) and TRBJ2-5; TRBD2 matches at 9 bases. J lost 0 bases, V lost 7 bases, and 3 bases had no gene match. CDR3 size: 14 residues. In germline, CDR1 is LGHDT, CDR2 YNNKEL (reference sequence). The CDR3: CASKLAGYQETQYF. CDR3 in DNA: TGTGCCAGCAAGCTAGCGGGGTACCAAGAGACCCAGTACTTC.

The gene calls are TRBV18 and TRBJ1-2; TRBD1 agrees at 9 bases. Per the germline V gene, CDR1 is KGHSH and CDR2 is LQKENI. The V and J ends lost 3 bases and 6 bases, in that order; junction bases with no gene match: 8. This CDR3 is 15 amino acids long. The CDR3 coding sequence is TGTGCCAGCTCACCCCGGACAGGGGAAGTCAATGGCTACACCTTC. Translation: CASSPRTGEVNGYTF.

The rearrangement joins TRBV6-2 or TRBV6-3 to TRBJ1-2; D not certain. The germline V and J ends were trimmed by 5 bases and 10 bases, with 14 bases remaining between them. This CDR3 comprises 12 residues. In germline, CDR1 is MNHEY, CDR2 SVGEGT. CDR3 sequence (DNA): TGTGCCAGCAGTCCCTTGGCGGGTATCTACACCTTC. It yields the protein CASSPLAGIYTF.

The chain uses TRBV18 and TRBJ1-3, with D maybe TRBD1 (5 bases). Per germline, CDR1 KGHSH and CDR2 LQKENI. This CDR3 has 14 residues. The V gene lost 8 bases and the J gene lost 0 bases, with 11 bases spanning the gap. In nucleotides, the CDR3 is TGTGCCAGCGAACAGGCCCACTCTGGAAACACCATATATTTT. This gives the protein CASEQAHSGNTIYF.

CDR3 amino acids: CASQRGGQGYNSPLHF. In nucleotides, the CDR3 is TGTGCCAGCCAGCGGGGCGGACAGGGGTATAATTCACCCCTCCACTTT. The chain couples TRBV7-9 to TRBJ1-6; 9 bases are shared with TRBD1. The germline gives CDR1 SEHNR, CDR2 FQNEAQ (reference sequence). This CDR3 has 16 amino acids. With V trimmed by 8 bases and J by 4 bases, 9 bases remained unmatched.

The chain links TRBV5-4 to TRBJ1-2; tentatively, D is TRBD1 (6 bases). This CDR3 spans 15 amino acids. Germline V lookup: CDR1 SGHNT, CDR2 YYREEE (reference sequence). V was cut by 3 bases and J by 4 bases, with 16 bases left in between. The CDR3 DNA reads TGTGCCAGCAGCTCTGGACAGATAGTTTCCTATGGCTACACCTTC. This gives the protein CASSSGQIVSYGYTF.

The chain carries TRBV27 and TRBJ2-7; possibly TRBD2 for D (5 bases). The CDR3 sequence is 16 residues long. The germline V and J ends were trimmed by 4 bases and 2 bases, with 18 bases remaining between them. Germline loops: CDR1 MNHEY, CDR2 SMNVEV (reference sequence). CDR3 DNA: TGTGCCAGCAGTTCCGCAGCGGTCGGAAGGACCTACGAGCAGTACTTC. As protein: CASSSAAVGRTYEQYF.

In its sample, this clone was seen once. This sample includes further DNA sequences coding for the same CDR3. The V gene is TRBV18, the J gene TRBJ2-5; D remains unclear. CDR3 length equals 13 residues. Germline CDR1 is KGHSH and CDR2 is LQKENI. Between the trimmed V and J ends, which lost 6 bases and 2 bases, there was a span of 10 bases. CDR3 in DNA: TGTGCCAGCTCCTTACAGTTTCAAGAGACCCAGTACTTC. The encoded protein is CASSLQFQETQYF.

CDR3 loop: CASSIGLAGWGDTQYF. In DNA, the CDR3 is TGTGCCAGCAGCATCGGACTAGCGGGATGGGGAGATACGCAGTATTTT. The chain employs TRBV7-9 and TRBJ2-3; 12 bases map to TRBD2. V gave up 5 bases and J gave up 5 bases; unmatched junction bases: 8. The CDR3 consists of 16 residues. CDR1 SEHNR and CDR2 FQNEAQ come from the germline V gene (reference sequence).

This CDR3 reads CASSLVVSSGLNEQFF. CDR3 DNA: TGTGCCAGCAGCTTAGTGGTCTCTAGCGGGCTCAATGAGCAGTTCTTC. The chain joins TRBV7-2 to TRBJ2-1, with TRBD2 matching over 8 bases. J gave up 6 bases and V 1 base, and 8 bases lay outside the gene matches. The V gene's germline CDR1 is SGHTA and CDR2 FQGNSA. The CDR3 spans 16 residues.

CDR3 coding DNA: TGTGCCAGCAGCCCCGAAGTTTTTCGGACAGGGGGGGGGAACACTGAAGCTTTCTTT. Translating it yields CASSPEVFRTGGGNTEAFF. The J gene is TRBJ1-1, the V gene TRBV4-2; 10 nucleotides agree with TRBD1. Germline loops: CDR1 LGHNA, CDR2 YNFKEQ. The CDR3 runs to 19 residues. J lost 1 base, V lost 4 bases, and 15 bases had no gene match.

The chain employs TRBV7-6 and TRBJ2-7; 10 bases line up with TRBD2. Per the germline V gene, CDR1 is SGHVS and CDR2 is FNYEAQ. The CDR3 totals 15 residues. V lost 1 base to trimming and J lost 6 bases; unmatched junction nucleotides: 6. CDR3 in amino acids: CASSLGLAGDSEQYF. The CDR3 DNA reads as TGTGCCAGCAGCTTAGGCCTAGCGGGAGACAGCGAGCAGTACTTC.

The chain recombines TRBV7-2 with TRBJ1-1; D may be TRBD1 (6 bases). CDR1 and CDR2 (germline): SGHTA, FQGNSA. The CDR3 sequence is 18 residues long. Trimming left V 5 bases short and J 1 base short, with 23 bases between. DNA for the CDR3: TGTGCCAGCAGCGTAGGTACAGGGCTAGGGGCTTCGAACACTGAAGCTTTCTTT. Its translation is CASSVGTGLGASNTEAFF. Together with reference TRBV7-2 and TRBJ1-1, the CDR3 gives the full variable domain: GAGVSQSPSNKVTEKGKDVELRCDPISGHTALYWYRQSLGQGLEFLIYFQGNSAPDKSGLPSDRFSAERTGGSVSTLTIQRTQQEDSAVYLCASSVGTGLGASNTEAFFGQGTRLTVV.

The chain links TRBV3-1 (or the pseudogene TRBV3-2) to TRBJ2-5, with 13 positions matching TRBD2. The trim removed 4 bases at V and 0 bases at J, leaving 8 bases unmatched. The germline CDR1 and CDR2 sequences are LGHDT and YNNKEL (reference sequence). CDR3 length equals 18 residues. In DNA, the CDR3 is TGTGCCAGCAGCCCGCGACTAGCGGGGGGTATATACCAAGAGACCCAGTACTTC. It is translated as CASSPRLAGGIYQETQYF.

The chain links TRBV6-4 to TRBJ1-5; 7 bases are a match to TRBD1. In germline, CDR1 is MRHNA, CDR2 SNTAGT. Germline trimming cut 6 bases from V and 3 bases from J; bases unmatched to any gene: 8. The CDR3 is 15 amino acids. The CDR3 DNA is TGTGCCAGCAGATTGGGACAGCCACTCAATCAGCCCCAGCATTTT. Translated: CASRLGQPLNQPQHF.

This chain joins TRBV5-1 and TRBJ2-5, with no clear D. The CDR3 runs to 13 residues. The ends were cut back, 0 bases at V and 4 bases at J, with 7 bases in the middle. The V gene's germline CDR1 is SGHRS and CDR2 YFSETQ. CDR3 in amino acids: CASSLVERETQYF. The CDR3, as DNA: TGCGCCAGCAGCTTGGTTGAGCGAGAGACCCAGTACTTC.

The gene calls are TRBV3-1 (or the pseudogene TRBV3-2) and TRBJ1-6; D uncertain. V shed 4 bases and J shed 0 bases, with 22 bases lying between them. The CDR3 runs to 20 residues. The germline V gene has CDR1 LGHDT and CDR2 YNNKEL (reference sequence). DNA for the CDR3: TGTGCCAGCAGCCCCGGACGGCGGACTATAATGAGCTCCTATAATTCACCCCTCCACTTT. This gives the protein CASSPGRRTIMSSYNSPLHF.

This sequence joins TRBV4-3 and TRBJ2-3; TRBD1 is a possible D gene (5 bases). Deletions cut 4 bases from V and 0 bases from J, with 14 bases between. The CDR3 covers 16 residues. The germline V gene encodes CDR1 LGHNA and CDR2 YSLEER. CDR3 nucleotides: TGCGCCAGCAGCCTAAGACAGACACCTAGCACAGATACGCAGTATTTT. It is translated as CASSLRQTPSTDTQYF.

This chain joins TRBV7-3 and TRBJ2-5; 9 nucleotides match TRBD2. V trimming: 2 bases; J trimming: 5 bases; junction bases outside the gene matches: 3. The CDR3 consists of 14 residues. Germline values: CDR1 SGHTA, CDR2 FQGTGA. The CDR3 sequence is CASSLAGGTETQYF. CDR3 nucleotide sequence: TGTGCCAGCAGCTTAGCGGGGGGGACGGAGACCCAGTACTTC.

J is TRBJ1-4 and V is TRBV7-8; D not certain. The CDR3 sequence is 14 residues long. The V and J ends lost 4 bases and 1 base respectively, with 7 bases between them. Germline assignment: CDR1 SGHVS and CDR2 FQNEAQ. The CDR3 DNA is TGTGCCAGCAGCTCGGTCCGAACTAATGAAAAACTGTTTTTT. Its translation: CASSSVRTNEKLFF.

The V call is TRBV2, the J call TRBJ1-2, with TRBD1 matching 8 bases. The V segment lost 6 bases and the J segment 2 bases; nucleotides outside the gene matches: 8. The CDR3 consists of 15 residues. Germline-derived CDR1 and CDR2 are SNHLY and FYNNEI. The CDR3 sequence: CASSGQGQRNYGYTF. CDR3 sequence (DNA): TGTGCCAGCAGCGGACAGGGACAAAGAAACTATGGCTACACCTTC.

This chain joins TRBV15 and TRBJ2-5; TRBD2 might be the D (5 bases). CDR1 is LNHNV and CDR2 is YYDKDF in the germline V gene (reference sequence). The V gene lost 1 base and the J gene lost 1 base, with 13 bases spanning the gap. This CDR3 comprises 16 residues. CDR3 region: CATSRVGETTQETQYF. CDR3 in DNA: TGTGCCACCAGCAGAGTGGGAGAAACGACCCAAGAGACCCAGTACTTC. Filled out from reference TRBV15 and TRBJ2-5, the complete variable domain reads DAMVIQNPRYQVTQFGKPVTLSCSQTLNHNVMYWYQQKSSQAPKLLFHYYDKDFNNEADTPDNFQSRRPNTSFCFLDIRSPGLGDTAMYLCATSRVGETTQETQYFGPGTRLLVL.

The J gene is TRBJ1-4, the V gene TRBV18; D remains unclear. The CDR3 length is 15 residues. The V gene lost 3 bases and the J gene lost 7 bases, with 15 bases spanning the gap. Germline CDR1 KGHSH, CDR2 LQKENI. Written as DNA, the CDR3 is TGTGCCAGCTCACCGGGGAGCCAGGCAGGTGAAAAACTGTTTTTT. It is translated as CASSPGSQAGEKLFF. The variable domain in full, with the rest retrieved from reference TRBV18 and TRBJ1-4, is NAGVMQNPRHLVRRRGQEARLRCSPMKGHSHVYWYRQLPEEGLKFMVYLQKENIIDESGMPKERFSAEFPKEGPSILRIQQVVRGDSAAYFCASSPGSQAGEKLFFGSGTQLSVL.

The chain carries TRBV27 and TRBJ1-1; TRBD1 matches at 7 bases. The J segment lost 6 bases and the V segment lost 1 base, leaving 5 bases of the junction unmatched. The CDR3 sequence is 14 residues long. CDR1 and CDR2 (germline): MNHEY, SMNVEV (reference sequence). Written as DNA, the CDR3 is TGTGCCAGCAGTTTATGGCAGGGGGAGGCTGAAGCTTTCTTT. Encoded protein: CASSLWQGEAEAFF.

The chain couples TRBV18 to TRBJ1-1; weak D call: TRBD1 (5 bases). The length of the CDR3 is 16 residues. The V gene lost 2 bases and the J gene lost 5 bases, with 18 bases spanning the gap. Per germline, CDR1 KGHSH and CDR2 LQKENI. CDR3 in amino acids: CASSPIARAGRTEAFF. DNA for the CDR3: TGTGCCAGCTCACCAATCGCCAGGGCAGGGAGGACTGAAGCTTTCTTT.